The 18 T cell receptor beta chains below all came from one sample that was sequenced in a study of CD8+ T cells in alopecia areata. Extracted from the samples, RNA was reverse transcribed into cDNA to serve as the sequencing template. Assay: immunoSEQ multiplex PCR; the TCRdb copy retains only in-frame clones and omits some. The data contain 150,000 to 250,000 clones, 45% to 75% of them singletons. Stated treatment: oral pan-JAK inhibitor, 5-10 mg twice daily. Source: CD4+ T cells sorted from blood, taken at week 4, from a patient treated with tofacitinib. The receptors stem from a human donor with alopecia areata.

The V call is TRBV4-2, the J call TRBJ1-1; D gene unclear. Trimming took 0 bases from V and 4 from J, leaving 9 bases between them. Germline lookup yields CDR1 LGHNA and CDR2 YNFKEQ. The CDR3 has 14 residues. The CDR3 reads CASSQDRRGTEAFF. The CDR3 nucleotides are TGTGCCAGCAGCCAAGATCGGCGGGGCACTGAAGCTTTCTTT.

The chain employs TRBV5-4 and TRBJ2-5; D uncertain. V was clipped by 0 bases and J by 5 bases, with 5 bases between them. CDR1 SGHNT and CDR2 YYREEE come from the germline V gene (reference sequence). CDR3 size: 12 residues. The chain's CDR3 is CASSLGLETQYF. CDR3 sequence (DNA): TGTGCCAGCAGCTTGGGTTTGGAGACCCAGTACTTC.

The sample holds a few counts of this clone. The V and J genes are TRBV5-1 and TRBJ1-6; 8 bases line up with TRBD1. After removal of 6 bases from V and 7 bases from J, the junction contained 9 bases not matched to a gene. The CDR3 runs 15 residues. CDR1 SGHRS and CDR2 YFSETQ come from the germline V gene. The CDR3 DNA is TGCGCCAGCAACCCCGGACAGGGTGGGAATTCACCCCTCCACTTT. Translating it yields CASNPGQGGNSPLHF.

The rearrangement links TRBV5-1 to TRBJ2-1; 8 bases are shared with TRBD2. This CDR3 is 14 amino acids long. Germline lookup yields CDR1 SGHRS and CDR2 YFSETQ. V gave up 4 bases and J gave up 7 bases; unmatched junction bases: 7. The CDR3 bases are TGCGCCAGCAGCCCCGGGACTAGTGATAATGAGCAGTTCTTC. Its translation is CASSPGTSDNEQFF.

The J gene is TRBJ1-1, the V gene TRBV6-5; unclear D gene. The CDR3 consists of 16 residues. V was cut by 7 bases and J by 8 bases, with 26 bases left in between. Germline lookup yields CDR1 MNHEY and CDR2 SVGAGI. CDR3 region: CASTYSPPGGSVEAFF. The CDR3 DNA reads TGTGCCAGCACCTACTCCCCGCCCGGTGGTTCGGTCGAAGCTTTCTTT.

This clone has only a few counts. Other DNA sequences of this sample code for an identical CDR3. The rearrangement uses TRBV29-1 and TRBJ1-1, with D possibly TRBD1 on 6 matching bases. The V end lost 2 bases, the J end lost 1 base, and 8 bases lay between the germline ends. Germline V lookup: CDR1 SQVTM, CDR2 ANQGSEA. This CDR3 spans 13 amino acids. CDR3 protein: CSVETGRNTEAFF. The CDR3 region has the DNA TGCAGCGTTGAAACAGGGAGGAACACTGAAGCTTTCTTT.

This clone was recorded a few times. This rearrangement joins TRBV6-5 to TRBJ2-3; D remains ambiguous. The V end lost 6 bases, the J end lost 3 bases, and 4 bases lay between the germline ends. Germline CDR1 MNHEY, CDR2 SVGAGI. The CDR3 extends over 11 amino acids. This chain's CDR3 is CASRTTDTQYF. The CDR3 region has the DNA TGTGCCAGCAGGACTACAGATACGCAGTATTTT.

V is TRBV30 and J is TRBJ2-2; TRBD2 might be the D (6 bases). The germline V gene has CDR1 GTSNPN and CDR2 SVGIG (reference sequence). V was pared by 0 bases and J by 5 bases, with 16 bases between. CDR3 size: 16 residues. CDR3 loop: CAWSVRRGSYTGELFF. Here the CDR3 DNA reads TGTGCCTGGAGTGTACGTCGGGGGTCATATACCGGGGAGCTGTTTTTT.

In its sample, this clone was seen a few times. This chain joins TRBV5-5 and TRBJ1-1, with D possibly being TRBD1 (5 bases). Trimming left V 4 bases short and J 3 bases short, with 7 bases between. Per germline, CDR1 SGHKS and CDR2 YYEKEE (reference sequence). The CDR3 spans 12 residues. CDR3 sequence reads: CASSPRDTEAFF. CDR3 nucleotide sequence: TGTGCCAGCAGCCCCAGGGACACTGAAGCTTTCTTT.

The chain is built from TRBV2 and TRBJ2-7; the D gene is possibly TRBD1 (6 bases). This CDR3 has 13 residues. Germline assignment: CDR1 SNHLY and CDR2 FYNNEI. Deletions cut 7 bases from V and 4 bases from J, with 14 bases between. The DNA of the CDR3 is TGTGCCAGCACCCTAGACGGACAGTACGAGCAGTACTTC. This sequence encodes CASTLDGQYEQYF.

V is TRBV27 and J is TRBJ1-5; unclear D gene. This CDR3 comprises 15 residues. Germline lookup yields CDR1 MNHEY and CDR2 SMNVEV (reference sequence). V shed 4 bases and J shed 4 bases, with 14 bases lying between them. The CDR3 here is CASSSAGASNQPQHF. The CDR3 bases are TGTGCCAGCAGTTCGGCAGGCGCTTCGAATCAGCCCCAGCATTTT.

The chain employs TRBV15 and TRBJ1-5, with unresolved D. This CDR3 spans 16 amino acids. V lost 1 base to trimming and J lost 1 base, with 11 bases between them. CDR1 LNHNV and CDR2 YYDKDF come from the germline V gene (reference sequence). The CDR3 DNA sequence: TGTGCCACCAGCAGAGTTATCCGACAAAGCAATCAGCCCCAGCATTTT. It is translated as CATSRVIRQSNQPQHF.

The CDR3 DNA follows: TGCGCCAGCAGCCAAGAGTTAAGAGGTCCGGAGAGCAATCAGCCCCAGCATTTT. This gives the protein CASSQELRGPESNQPQHF. This rearrangement joins TRBV4-1 to TRBJ1-5; D not certain. Germline V gene data show CDR1 as MGHRA and CDR2 as YSYEKL. Trimming removed 0 bases from V and 1 base from J, with 16 bases in between. The CDR3 is 18 amino acids.

In this sample, this clone turned up a few times. The gene calls are TRBV28 and TRBJ1-4; 7 bases map to TRBD1. Germline CDR1 and CDR2: MDHEN and SYDVKM. V was pared by 8 bases and J by 8 bases, with 11 bases of the junction left unmatched. The CDR3 is 14 amino acids. CDR3 amino acids: CASHRPGGREKLFF. The CDR3 region has the DNA TGTGCCAGCCACCGGCCAGGGGGAAGAGAAAAACTGTTTTTT.

V gene TRBV30 combines with J gene TRBJ2-6; no definite D call. Germline-derived CDR1 and CDR2 are GTSNPN and SVGIG (reference sequence). V gave up 0 bases and J gave up 0 bases, with 9 bases separating them. This CDR3 region has 16 residues. The CDR3 here is CAWSVILSSGANVLTF. The CDR3 DNA sequence: TGTGCCTGGAGTGTGATTCTGTCCTCTGGGGCCAACGTCCTGACTTTC.

This clone appeared a few times. The chain combines TRBV5-1 with TRBJ2-7, with D hard to call. The CDR3 sequence is 14 residues long. V lost 2 bases and J lost 4, with 13 bases in between. Germline V gene lookup returns CDR1 SGHRS and CDR2 YFSETQ. CDR3 sequence reads: CASSFPYDGYEQYF. In DNA form, the CDR3 reads TGCGCCAGCAGCTTCCCATACGACGGGTACGAGCAGTACTTC.

This chain joins TRBV5-4 and TRBJ2-5; 8 bases align to TRBD2. V lost 0 bases, J lost 4 bases, and 5 bases stayed unmatched. The CDR3 is made up of 15 amino acids. Germline-derived CDR1 and CDR2 are SGHNT and YYREEE (reference sequence). The CDR3 here is CASSLVGGGRETQYF. CDR3 sequence (DNA): TGTGCCAGCAGCTTGGTTGGCGGGGGGAGAGAGACCCAGTACTTC.

This chain links TRBV18 with TRBJ1-1; D may be TRBD1 (6 bases). Germline CDR1 and CDR2: KGHSH and LQKENI. Trimming took off 3 bases at V and 0 bases at J, with 11 bases between the two ends. The CDR3 has 15 residues. DNA of the CDR3: TGTGCCAGCTCACCGGGACAATCAGTGAACACTGAAGCTTTCTTT. Translated, it gives CASSPGQSVNTEAFF.